This TCR beta chain derives from a study of beta chain features in type 1 diabetes. Study as a whole: Cells sorted and examined across all samples totaled 107,917,701.

This CDR3 contains 16 residues. The V and J ends lost 2 bases and 2 bases respectively, with 16 bases between them. What was sequenced were expressed TCRB transcripts, since all of the isolated RNA had been reverse transcribed. Assay: immunoSEQ multiplex PCR; the TCRdb copy retains only in-frame clones and omits some. The sample contains around 690,000 clones, 9.5% to 15% of which appear only once. Study-wide results and caveats: For Type 1 diabetes patients, all four CD4+ subsets carried TCRB CDR3s that were moderately but significantly shorter.

Comments on this clone: Its target is not known.

This TCR came from a man aged 25 to 40 with type 1 diabetes. Sequenced input: naive CD4+ T cells from blood. This rearrangement joins TRBV23-1 to TRBJ2-7; no definite D call. TRBV23-1 is labeled an ORF, and its function is uncertain. In nucleotides, the CDR3 is TGCGCCAGCAGTCAAAGCCGACTCCTGACGCCCTACGAGCAGTACTTC. Translating gives CASSQSRLLTPYEQYF.